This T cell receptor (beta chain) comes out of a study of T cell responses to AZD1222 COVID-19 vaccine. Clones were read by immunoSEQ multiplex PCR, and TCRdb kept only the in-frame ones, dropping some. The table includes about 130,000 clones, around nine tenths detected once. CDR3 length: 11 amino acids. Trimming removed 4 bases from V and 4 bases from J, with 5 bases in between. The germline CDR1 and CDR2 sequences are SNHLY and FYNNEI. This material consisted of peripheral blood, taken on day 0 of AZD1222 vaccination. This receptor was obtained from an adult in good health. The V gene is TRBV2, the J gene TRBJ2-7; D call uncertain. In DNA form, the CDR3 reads TGTGCCAGCAGTGTACAGTACGAGCAGTACTTC. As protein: CASSVQYEQYF. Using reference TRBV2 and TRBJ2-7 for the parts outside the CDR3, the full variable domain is EPEVTQTPSHQVTQMGQEVILRCVPISNHLYFYWYRQILGQKVEFLVSFYNNEISEKSEIFDDQFSVERPDGSNFTLKIRSTKLEDSAMYFCASSVQYEQYFGPGTRLTVT.